Detailed here is one T cell receptor (beta chain). This entry belongs to a study of cytomegalovirus exposure and HLA in healthy donors. This CDR3 region has 11 residues. The ends were cut back, 6 bases at V and 14 bases at J, with 17 bases in the middle. Germline assignment: CDR1 DFQATT and CDR2 SNEGSKA (reference sequence). 60 Vbeta and 13 Jbeta primers were used in PCR. Sequencing used immunoSEQ multiplex PCR; TCRdb keeps in-frame clones, though not all of them. This sample lists 80,000 to 95,000 clones; its ten largest clones have 15%. The chain has TRBV20-1 and TRBJ2-1, with D perhaps TRBD2 (6 bases). Sequencing was carried out using PBMCs. The receptor comes from a man aged 45-60 years in good health and CMV-seropositive. CDR3 bases: TGCAGTGCGCGGGACGCGACGTTGGAGTTCTTC. Protein: CSARDATLEFF.